The rows below give T cell receptor beta chains drawn from one sample of a study of PD-L1 blockade in urothelial cancer. Assay: immunoSEQ multiplex PCR; the TCRdb copy retains only in-frame clones and omits some. The repertoire has tens of thousands of clones, about 85% of them found once; the top ten carry 1.5% to 2%. This material consisted of PBMCs, taken around atezolizumab (anti-PD-L1) treatment. The receptors stem from a man aged 50 to 60 with urothelial cancer. The CDR3 runs from the conserved cysteine through the conserved F or W. The order of the fields is D gene, CDR3 length, V gene, clone size, J gene, CDR3 DNA, CDR3 protein. The D gene is left open where the match is weak. Some rows mark clone size as missing; the rest say once, few, many or name a class of expanded clone.

-	14	TRBV18	-	TRBJ2-3	TGTGCCAGCTCAGGGCTACCTAGCACAGATACGCAGTATTTT	CASSGLPSTDTQYF
TRBD1	19	TRBV7-2	-	TRBJ2-7	TGTGCCAGCAGCTTAGACCGACCTCTCGTCAGGGGGTACTCCTACGAGCAGTACTTC	CASSLDRPLVRGYSYEQYF
-	14	TRBV7-9	-	TRBJ1-2	TGTGCCAGCAGCTCCGAGACAGCCAACTATGGCTACACCTTC	CASSSETANYGYTF
TRBD1	14	TRBV19	-	TRBJ2-5	TGTGCCAGTAGTACTACAGGGGGCTTGGAGACCCAGTACTTC	CASSTTGGLETQYF
TRBD2	16	TRBV9	-	TRBJ2-2	TGTGCCAGCAGCGCCGCGACTAGCGGTAACACCGGGGAGCTGTTTTTT	CASSAATSGNTGELFF
-	15	TRBV11-2	few	TRBJ2-1	TGTGCCAGCAGCGTCGACAGGCTCCACTACAATGAGCAGTTCTTC	CASSVDRLHYNEQFF
TRBD2	16	TRBV18	-	TRBJ2-2	TGTGCCAGCTCACTTCCTAGCGGATCGAACACCGGGGAGCTGTTTTTT	CASSLPSGSNTGELFF
-	15	TRBV18	-	TRBJ2-1	TGTGCCAGCTCCACTGGAGGTTTAGAGGGTAATGAGCAGTTCTTC	CASSTGGLEGNEQFF
-	16	TRBV6-6	few	TRBJ1-3	TGTGCCAGCAGTTACGGGAAACAGGGAAGTGGAAACACCATATATTTT	CASSYGKQGSGNTIYF
-	13	TRBV10-3	-	TRBJ2-7	TGTGCCATCAGTGAGGGAGGGCTCGGCGAGCAGTACTTC	CAISEGGLGEQYF
TRBD2	17	TRBV5-1	-	TRBJ2-7	TGCGCCAGCAGCGGGGGACTAGCGGGAGGCGGCATCGGCGAGCAGTACTTC	CASSGGLAGGGIGEQYF
-	14	TRBV18	-	TRBJ1-5	TGTGCCAGCTCCTTAGGACAGCCCAATCAGCCCCAGCATTTT	CASSLGQPNQPQHF
TRBD1	15	TRBV27	-	TRBJ1-1	TGTGCCAGCAGTTTAGGACAGGCAATGAACACTGAAGCTTTCTTT	CASSLGQAMNTEAFF
TRBD2	19	TRBV7-8	-	TRBJ2-2	TGTGCCAGCAGCTTAGTGGACTTGCGGGGGACTAGGCACACCGGGGAGCTGTTTTTT	CASSLVDLRGTRHTGELFF
-	19	TRBV19	-	TRBJ1-4	TGTGCCAGTAGTCGAGACATCGTAGGGACATCCGCAACTAATGAAAAACTGTTTTTT	CASSRDIVGTSATNEKLFF
TRBD2	15	TRBV4-1	-	TRBJ2-3	TGCGCCAGCAGCCAGCTTAGCGGGCACACAGATACGCAGTATTTT	CASSQLSGHTDTQYF
-	11	TRBV6-1	-	TRBJ2-2	TGTGCCAGTCAAAGCGGTCGGGAGCTGTTTTTT	CASQSGRELFF
-	16	TRBV9	once	TRBJ2-2	TGTGCCAGCAGCGTAGCTGGTAGGGGGAACACCGGGGAGCTGTTTTTT	CASSVAGRGNTGELFF
TRBD2	13	TRBV5-1	-	TRBJ2-7	TGCGCCAGCTCTCGCGGGGGGACCTACGAGCAGTACTTC	CASSRGGTYEQYF
TRBD2	16	TRBV7-8	-	TRBJ2-5	TGTGCCAGCAGCTTACTAGCGGGGGGGCCTGGAGAGACCCAGTACTTC	CASSLLAGGPGETQYF
-	16	TRBV5-6	-	TRBJ1-2	TGTGCCAGCAGCTTGGCCGGGGGAGGCCCCCTCTATGGCTACACCTTC	CASSLAGGGPLYGYTF
TRBD2	17	TRBV19	-	TRBJ2-2	TGTGCCAGTAGTATACTAGCGGGAGGGAGGGACACCGGGGAGCTGTTTTTT	CASSILAGGRDTGELFF
-	12	TRBV5-1	-	TRBJ2-3	TGCGCCAGCAGCCCTAGCACAGATACGCAGTATTTT	CASSPSTDTQYF
TRBD1	14	TRBV28	-	TRBJ2-5	TGTGCCAGCAGTTCAGACAGGGTTCAAGAGACCCAGTACTTC	CASSSDRVQETQYF
-	15	TRBV11-2	-	TRBJ2-7	TGTGCCAGCAGCTTTACGGGGGAGTATTCCTACGAGCAGTACTTC	CASSFTGEYSYEQYF
-	16	TRBV27	-	TRBJ2-7	TGTGCCAGCAGTCCACCATGGGGCGTAGGGGTGGGAGAGCAGTACTTC	CASSPPWGVGVGEQYF
TRBD2	11	TRBV28	few	TRBJ2-7	TGCGGGACTAGCGGTACCTACGAGCAGTACTTC	CGTSGTYEQYF
-	14	TRBV7-3	-	TRBJ2-1	TGTGCCAGCAGCTTAACCCCCTCCCTGTATGAGCAGTTCTTC	CASSLTPSLYEQFF
-	15	TRBV6-5	-	TRBJ1-3	TGTGCCAGCAGTTCGGACAGAAGCTCTGGAAACACCATATATTTT	CASSSDRSSGNTIYF
TRBD1	15	TRBV6-4	-	TRBJ2-3	TGTGCCAGCAGTGTCGGACAGGGAGAAACAGATACGCAGTATTTT	CASSVGQGETDTQYF
-	13	TRBV19	few	TRBJ1-5	TGTGCCAGTAGTAAGGGCAGGGGCGAGCCCCAGCATTTT	CASSKGRGEPQHF
-	13	TRBV7-9	few	TRBJ1-1	TGTGCCAGCAGGAGGAACACGAACACTGAAGCTTTCTTT	CASRRNTNTEAFF
TRBD2	17	TRBV7-6	-	TRBJ2-1	TGTGCCAGCAGCGGGGGTGTGGGAGGGACCTCCTACAATGAGCAGTTCTTC	CASSGGVGGTSYNEQFF
-	15	TRBV14	many	TRBJ2-3	TGTGCCAGCAGCCAAGTTGCCAGTTGGACAGATACGCAGTATTTT	CASSQVASWTDTQYF
TRBD2	17	TRBV18	-	TRBJ2-4	TGTGCCAGCTCACCACCGCTGGTAGCGGGAGTCAAAAACATTCAGTACTTC	CASSPPLVAGVKNIQYF
TRBD2	14	TRBV29-1	few	TRBJ2-7	TGCAGCGTCGATGGACTAGACGGATCCTACGAGCAGTACTTC	CSVDGLDGSYEQYF
TRBD2	15	TRBV5-1	-	TRBJ2-1	TGCGCCAGCAGCGCGGGACTAGCGGGCTACAATGAGCAGTTCTTC	CASSAGLAGYNEQFF
-	15	TRBV6-5	-	TRBJ1-6	TGTGCCAGCAGTATACGGAGCTCCTATAATTCACCCCTCCACTTT	CASSIRSSYNSPLHF
-	15	TRBV15	-	TRBJ2-1	TGTGCCACCAGCAGAGATAGGTCGGGAAACAATGAGCAGTTCTTC	CATSRDRSGNNEQFF
TRBD1	12	TRBV13	-	TRBJ2-7	TGTGCCAGCAGCTTAAGGGACAGGGGGAAGGACTTC	CASSLRDRGKDF
-	11	TRBV16	-	TRBJ2-1	TGTGCCAGCAGCTTGGAGGATGAGCAGTTCTTC	CASSLEDEQFF
TRBD1	15	TRBV5-6	few	TRBJ1-1	TGTGCCAGCAGCTTGCCCAGGGGGCCACAGACTGAAGCTTTCTTT	CASSLPRGPQTEAFF
-	15	TRBV6-1	-	TRBJ2-1	TGTGCCAGCCGGCTCGCAGGGCCGCCCTACAATGAGCAGTTCTTC	CASRLAGPPYNEQFF
TRBD2	16	TRBV6-1	-	TRBJ2-2	TGTGCCAGCAGTGAGCTAGCGGGGGGGAACACCGGGGAGCTGTTTTTT	CASSELAGGNTGELFF
-	13	TRBV5-4	-	TRBJ2-7	TGTGCCAGCAGCAAAGTCCCTGGAGACGAGCAGTACTTC	CASSKVPGDEQYF
TRBD2	16	TRBV9	-	TRBJ2-2	TGTGCCAGCAGCGTAACGGGACTAGCTGGGGTAGGGGAGCTGTTTTTT	CASSVTGLAGVGELFF
-	14	TRBV19	-	TRBJ1-1	TGTGCCAGTAGTGCCTCCGGGGGAAACACTGAAGCTTTCTTT	CASSASGGNTEAFF
-	15	TRBV9	few	TRBJ1-2	TGTGCCAGCAGCGCCACCTCGACAGGAGACTATGGCTACACCTTC	CASSATSTGDYGYTF
-	19	TRBV2	few	TRBJ2-6	TGTGCCAGCAGCTACATACCGGGACAAGGCCTCTCTGGGGCCAACGTCCTGACTTTC	CASSYIPGQGLSGANVLTF
TRBD1	15	TRBV6-1	-	TRBJ1-2	TGTGCCAGCATCCTAGAGGACAGGCTAGGGTATGGCTACACCTTC	CASILEDRLGYGYTF
TRBD1	14	TRBV18	-	TRBJ2-7	TGTGCCAGCTCACCGACAGGGGGAGATTACGAGCAGTACTTC	CASSPTGGDYEQYF
-	16	TRBV29-1	once	TRBJ2-7	TGCAGCGTTCCTCGGGCAGGGAAGGCCGGCTACGACGAGCAGTACTTC	CSVPRAGKAGYDEQYF
TRBD1	14	TRBV18	-	TRBJ2-7	TGTGCCAGCTCTCCCGGGACAGGGATCTACGAGCAGTACTTC	CASSPGTGIYEQYF
TRBD1	15	TRBV2	few	TRBJ1-5	TGTGCCAGCAGTGTAAACCGGGACAGGGGGCAGCCCCAGCATTTT	CASSVNRDRGQPQHF